This T cell receptor beta chain was captured by sequencing in a study of blood T cell repertoires in COVID-19. Overall study context: Sites across the United States, Italy and Spain contributed samples from acute and convalescent COVID-19. The analysed material was cDNA or gDNA that came from T cells, B-cell-depleted T cells, or PBMCs.

The CDR3 loop spans 15 amino acids. Trimming left V 0 bases short and J 3 bases short, with 9 bases between. The germline V gene has CDR1 KGHSH and CDR2 LQKENI. Original methodology: Reference gene primers were amplified, and this amplification served to estimate nucleated cell counts. Assay used: immunoSEQ multiplex PCR; TCRdb lists only in-frame clones, some missing. V and J calls and clone size are given by that table; D and trimming were obtained from the DNA. This table has 170,000 or so clones, 86% appearing once. This clone was detected once. The TCR sequence derives from a man aged 45-60 years with active or convalescent COVID-19. The chain uses TRBV18 and TRBJ2-1; possible D gene TRBD2, 6 bases. The source material was peripheral blood. In DNA form, the CDR3 reads TGTGCCAGCTCACCACCTAGCGGAGACTACAATGAGCAGTTCTTC. The encoded protein is CASSPPSGDYNEQFF.